The 2 T cell receptor beta chains below come from one sample, sequenced in a study of shared clonotypes between healthy human individuals. Some clones are missing from TCRdb's copy, which holds only in-frame ones; the method was immunoSEQ multiplex PCR. The data show roughly 2.1 million clones, with about 93% seen just once and 1.7% held by the top ten. Positively selected for CCR7, the CD45RO-negative cells used as naive CD8 cells excluded terminally differentiated effector memory CD45RA+ cells. The sample consisted of naive CD8+ T cells from PBMCs. The receptor set was obtained from a man aged 18-30 years in good health. Some clones in this sample may be carry-over from other donors' samples.

The chain is built from TRBV27 and TRBJ2-1, with 7 bases matching TRBD2. The CDR3 spans 12 residues. V shed 10 bases, J shed 7 bases, and the junction held 7 bases outside the gene matches. Germline V gene lookup returns CDR1 MNHEY and CDR2 SMNVEV (reference sequence). The CDR3 loop is CATRWGGNEQFF. The CDR3 bases are TGTGCCACCAGGTGGGGGGGGAATGAGCAGTTCTTC.

This chain uses TRBV27 with TRBJ2-3; a possible D gene is TRBD2 (5 bases). V was clipped by 4 bases and J by 2 bases, with 10 bases between them. From germline, CDR1 is MNHEY and CDR2 SMNVEV (reference sequence). The CDR3 length is 14 residues. The CDR3 region is CASSSRDFTDTQYF. Here the CDR3 DNA reads TGTGCCAGCAGTTCCCGGGATTTCACAGATACGCAGTATTTT.